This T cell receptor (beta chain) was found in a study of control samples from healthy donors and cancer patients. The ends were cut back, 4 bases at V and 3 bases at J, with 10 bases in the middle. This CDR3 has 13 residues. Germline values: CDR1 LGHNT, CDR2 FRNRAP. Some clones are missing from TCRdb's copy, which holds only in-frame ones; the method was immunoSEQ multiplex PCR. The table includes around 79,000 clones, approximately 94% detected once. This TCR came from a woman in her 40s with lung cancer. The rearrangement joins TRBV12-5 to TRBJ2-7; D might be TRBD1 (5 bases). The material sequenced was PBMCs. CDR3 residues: CASGSETVYEQYF. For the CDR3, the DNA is TGTGCTAGTGGTTCTGAGACAGTCTACGAGCAGTACTTC.